This entry features one T cell receptor beta chain sequence. Its matching antigen is unknown. Trimming shortened V by 2 bases and J by 0 bases, and 8 bases separated the two germline ends. This CDR3 contains 14 residues. CDR1 is MNHNS and CDR2 is SASEGT in the germline V gene. This sample was taken from a study of shared clonotypes between healthy human individuals. Study results and caveats: Represented genetic and exposure-history diversity was restricted by having few donors. Memory subsets generally showed smaller estimated richness than naive subsets did.

Each replicate PCR on the sorted subsets used about 0.2 ug DNA (approximately 33,000 T cell genomes). Some clones are missing from TCRdb's copy, which holds only in-frame ones; the method was immunoSEQ multiplex PCR. The table shows about 2,500,000 clones, with 90% to 95% occurring only once. Sample: naive CD4+ T cells sorted from blood. The sample's subset: CD45RA+ positively selected. The clonotype comes from a man between 18 and 29 years old in good health. J is TRBJ2-7 and V is TRBV6-1; D possibly corresponds to TRBD1 (5 bases). CDR3 DNA: TGTGCCAGCAGTGAACACAGGTTCTCCTACGAGCAGTACTTC. Translating gives CASSEHRFSYEQYF.